Here is one TCR beta chain with its context. No antigen is known for it. These data belong to a study of graft-versus-host responses after intestinal transplantation. Study overall: For around 3 years after anti-thymocyte globulin induction, all recipients took tacrolimus and steroids. General study findings and limits: GvH clones surfaced in recipient marrow, some emerging earlier in ileum or blood.

Sequencing used immunoSEQ multiplex PCR; TCRdb keeps in-frame clones, though not all of them. The table includes 80,000 to 100,000 clones, 90% to 95% detected once. Per the germline V gene, CDR1 is KGHSH and CDR2 is LQKENI. The V end was cut by 3 bases, the J end by 10 bases, with 16 bases between. This CDR3 spans 14 amino acids. The source material was unstimulated CD4+ T cells sorted from spleen or lymph node cells, sampled before intestinal transplant. The origin of this receptor is a human donor who received an intestinal transplant. The genes are TRBV18 and TRBJ2-1, with D possibly matching TRBD2 (5 bases). CDR3 sequence (DNA): TGTGCCAGCTCACCCGACTATCCCGCCCGCGAGCAGTTCTTC. It encodes CASSPDYPAREQFF.